The TCR beta chain described here comes from a study of cytomegalovirus exposure and HLA in healthy donors. Generated by immunoSEQ multiplex PCR, the TCRdb table keeps only in-frame clones and is missing some. This table has approximately 100,000 clones, about nine tenths appearing once. The clonotype comes from a woman between 18 and 29 years old in good health and CMV-seropositive. The specimen was PBMCs.

The CDR3 bases are TGCGCCAGCAGCCTCGGACAGGGAGGTTCTGGCTACACCTTC. Its protein product is CASSLGQGGSGYTF. The chain joins TRBV4-1 to TRBJ1-2, with TRBD1 matching 8 bases. Germline loops: CDR1 MGHRA, CDR2 YSYEKL. The CDR3 spans 14 residues. V gave up 4 bases and J gave up 7 bases; unmatched junction bases: 8.